This T cell receptor beta chain emerged from a study of T-cell memory formation after mild COVID-19. Per the germline V gene, CDR1 is KGHSH and CDR2 is LQKENI. The CDR3 is made up of 14 amino acids. Trimming cost V 8 bases and J 2 bases; bases outside gene matches: 4. MiXCR, applied by TCRdb to the 5' RACE reads, yields one record per CDR3 protein. The sample lists about 340,000 distinct CDR3 sequences, approximately 15% occurring once. What was sequenced was PBMCs or a T cell subset sorted from them (not recorded which). This rearrangement joins TRBV18 to TRBJ2-2; TRBD2 matches at 8 bases. This clonotype originated in a man aged 18 to 30 who had mild COVID-19 (a few samples of this study predate the infection). Cell type and time point are not known. The CDR3 protein is CASPRTSNTGELFF. The CDR3 nucleotides read TGTGCCAGCCCGCGGACTAGCAACACCGGGGAGCTGTTTTTT.